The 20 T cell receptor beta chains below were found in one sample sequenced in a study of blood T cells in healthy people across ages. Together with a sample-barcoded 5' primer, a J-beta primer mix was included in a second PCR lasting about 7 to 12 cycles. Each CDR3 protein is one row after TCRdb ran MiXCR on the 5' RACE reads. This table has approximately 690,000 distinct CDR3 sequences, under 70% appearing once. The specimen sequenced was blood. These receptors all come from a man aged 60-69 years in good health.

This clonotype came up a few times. The CDR3 DNA follows: TGTGCCAGCAGGATAATGGGCACTGAAGCTTTCTTT. This codes for CASRIMGTEAFF. This chain joins TRBV7-9 and TRBJ1-1; no clear D gene. The germline gives CDR1 SEHNR, CDR2 FQNEAQ (reference sequence). V was clipped by 6 bases and J by 4 bases, with 9 bases between them. The CDR3 extends over 12 amino acids.

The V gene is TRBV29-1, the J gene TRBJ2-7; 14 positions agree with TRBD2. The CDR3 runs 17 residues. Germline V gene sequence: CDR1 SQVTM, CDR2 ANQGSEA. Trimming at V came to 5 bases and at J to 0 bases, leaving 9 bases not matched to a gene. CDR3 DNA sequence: TGCAGCGTTCTTCCGGGACTAGCGGGGGCGAGCTCCTACGAGCAGTACTTC. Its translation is CSVLPGLAGASSYEQYF.

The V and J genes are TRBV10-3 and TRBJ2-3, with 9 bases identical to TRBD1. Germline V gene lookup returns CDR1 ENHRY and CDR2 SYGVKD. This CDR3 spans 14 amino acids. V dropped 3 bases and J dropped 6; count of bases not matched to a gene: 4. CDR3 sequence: CAISDSTGGDTQYF. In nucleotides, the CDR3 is TGTGCCATCAGTGATTCGACAGGGGGGGATACGCAGTATTTT.

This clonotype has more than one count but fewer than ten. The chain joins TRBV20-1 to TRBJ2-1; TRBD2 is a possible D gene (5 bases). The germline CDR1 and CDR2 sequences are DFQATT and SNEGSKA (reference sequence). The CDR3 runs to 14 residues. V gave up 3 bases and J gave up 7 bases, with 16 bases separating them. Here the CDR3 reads CSASVEGSGNEQFF. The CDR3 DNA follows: TGCAGTGCTAGTGTCGAAGGGAGTGGTAATGAGCAGTTCTTC.

CDR3 sequence (DNA): TGTGCCAGCAGTTTAGGTATAGACCTAAATTATGGCTACACCTTC. Amino acids: CASSLGIDLNYGYTF. This sequence joins TRBV27 and TRBJ1-2; D unresolved. CDR3 length: 15 amino acids. Trimming took off 2 bases at V and 5 bases at J, with 15 bases between the two ends. CDR1 is MNHEY, CDR2 SMNVEV, per germline (reference sequence).

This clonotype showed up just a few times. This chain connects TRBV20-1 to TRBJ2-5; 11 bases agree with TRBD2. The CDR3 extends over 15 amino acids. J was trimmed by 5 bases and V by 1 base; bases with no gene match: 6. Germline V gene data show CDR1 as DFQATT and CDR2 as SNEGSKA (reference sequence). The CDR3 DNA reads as TGCAGTGCTAGAGTGGGTAGCGGGGGGGCGGAGACCCAGTACTTC. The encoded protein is CSARVGSGGAETQYF.

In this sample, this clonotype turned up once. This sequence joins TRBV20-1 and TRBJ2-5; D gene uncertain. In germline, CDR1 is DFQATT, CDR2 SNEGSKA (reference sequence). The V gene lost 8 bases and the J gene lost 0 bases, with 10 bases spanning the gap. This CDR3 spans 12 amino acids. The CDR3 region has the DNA TGCAGTCAGCATGGGTACCAAGAGACCCAGTACTTC. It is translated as CSQHGYQETQYF.

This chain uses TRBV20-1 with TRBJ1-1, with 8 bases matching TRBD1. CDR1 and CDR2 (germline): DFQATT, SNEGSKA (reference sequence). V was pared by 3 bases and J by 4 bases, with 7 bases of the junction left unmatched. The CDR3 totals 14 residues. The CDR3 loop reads CSASQGAMTTEAFF. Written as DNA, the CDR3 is TGCAGTGCTAGTCAGGGGGCGATGACCACTGAAGCTTTCTTT.

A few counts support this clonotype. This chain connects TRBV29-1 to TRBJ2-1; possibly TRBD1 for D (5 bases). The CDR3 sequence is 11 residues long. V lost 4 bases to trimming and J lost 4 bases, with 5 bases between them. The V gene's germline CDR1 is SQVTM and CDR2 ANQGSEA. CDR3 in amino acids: CSVAGYNEQFF. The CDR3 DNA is TGCAGCGTTGCAGGGTACAATGAGCAGTTCTTC.

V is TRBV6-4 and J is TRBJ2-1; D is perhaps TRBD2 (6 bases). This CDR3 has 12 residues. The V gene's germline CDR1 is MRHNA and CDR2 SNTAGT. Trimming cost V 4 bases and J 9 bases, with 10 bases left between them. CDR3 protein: CASSAGDGEQFF. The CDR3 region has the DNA TGTGCCAGCAGTGCGGGGGACGGTGAGCAGTTCTTC.

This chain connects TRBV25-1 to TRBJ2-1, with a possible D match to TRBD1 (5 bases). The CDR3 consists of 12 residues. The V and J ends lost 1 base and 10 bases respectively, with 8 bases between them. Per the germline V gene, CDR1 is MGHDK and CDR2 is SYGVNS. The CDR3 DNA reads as TGTGCCAGCAGTGAATCCCGACAGGAGCAGTTCTTC. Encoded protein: CASSESRQEQFF.

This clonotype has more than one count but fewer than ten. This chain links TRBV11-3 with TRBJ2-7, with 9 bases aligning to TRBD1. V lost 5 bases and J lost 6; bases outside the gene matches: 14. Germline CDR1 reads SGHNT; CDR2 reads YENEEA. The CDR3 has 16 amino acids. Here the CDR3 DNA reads TGTGCCAGCAGCCTACCAGGGGACAGGGCTCCATGCGAGCAGTACTTC. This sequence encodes CASSLPGDRAPCEQYF.

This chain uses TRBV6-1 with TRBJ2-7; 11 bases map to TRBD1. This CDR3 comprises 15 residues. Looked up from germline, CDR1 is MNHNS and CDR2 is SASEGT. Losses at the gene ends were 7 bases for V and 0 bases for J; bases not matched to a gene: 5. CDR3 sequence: CASILGQGVSYEQYF. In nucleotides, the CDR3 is TGTGCCAGCATTCTGGGACAGGGGGTCTCCTACGAGCAGTACTTC.

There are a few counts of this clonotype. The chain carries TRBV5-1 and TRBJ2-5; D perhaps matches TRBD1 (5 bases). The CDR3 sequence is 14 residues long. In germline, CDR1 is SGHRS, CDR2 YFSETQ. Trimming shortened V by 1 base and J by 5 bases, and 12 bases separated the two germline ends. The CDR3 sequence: CASSLSRPGETQYF. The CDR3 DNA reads TGCGCCAGCAGCTTGTCGCGTCCAGGGGAGACCCAGTACTTC. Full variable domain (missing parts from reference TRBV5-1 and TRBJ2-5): KAGVTQTPRYLIKTRGQQVTLSCSPISGHRSVSWYQQTPGQGLQFLFEYFSETQRNKGNFPGRFSGRQFSNSRSEMNVSTLELGDSALYLCASSLSRPGETQYFGPGTRLLVL.

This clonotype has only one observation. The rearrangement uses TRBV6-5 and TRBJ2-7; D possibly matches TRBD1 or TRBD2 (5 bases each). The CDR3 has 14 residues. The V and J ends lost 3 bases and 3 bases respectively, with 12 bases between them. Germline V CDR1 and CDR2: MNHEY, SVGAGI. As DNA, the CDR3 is TGTGCCAGCAGTTATTCGAGGGGCCACTACGAGCAGTACTTC. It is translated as CASSYSRGHYEQYF.

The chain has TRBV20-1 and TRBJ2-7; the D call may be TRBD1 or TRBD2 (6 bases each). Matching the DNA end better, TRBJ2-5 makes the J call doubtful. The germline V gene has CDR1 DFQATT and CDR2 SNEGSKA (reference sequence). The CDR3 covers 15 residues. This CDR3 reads CSAVPEGGVLETQYF. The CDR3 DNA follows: TGCAGTGCCGTTCCTGAGGGGGGTGTGTTGGAGACCCAGTACTTC.

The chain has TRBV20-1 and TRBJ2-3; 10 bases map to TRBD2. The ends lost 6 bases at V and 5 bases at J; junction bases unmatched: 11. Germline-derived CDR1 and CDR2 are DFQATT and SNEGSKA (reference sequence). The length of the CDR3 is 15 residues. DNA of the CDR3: TGCAGTGCCTCGACTTCAGCGGGGGGGCAAGATACGCAGTATTTT. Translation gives CSASTSAGGQDTQYF.

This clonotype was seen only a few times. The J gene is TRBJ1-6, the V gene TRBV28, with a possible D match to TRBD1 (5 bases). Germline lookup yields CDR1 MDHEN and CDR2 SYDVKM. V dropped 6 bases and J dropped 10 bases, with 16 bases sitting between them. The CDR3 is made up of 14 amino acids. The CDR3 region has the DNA TGTGCCAGCAGACCGGGACGGTTTTTCTCACCCCTCCACTTT. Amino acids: CASRPGRFFSPLHF.

The CDR3 reads CASSSPGGWYNEQFF. CDR3 nucleotides: TGTGCCAGCAGTTCCCCAGGGGGCTGGTACAATGAGCAGTTCTTC. This rearrangement joins TRBV12-3 or TRBV12-4 to TRBJ2-1; 8 bases map to TRBD1. V shed 4 bases, J shed 4 bases, and the junction held 6 bases outside the gene matches. This CDR3 is 15 amino acids long.

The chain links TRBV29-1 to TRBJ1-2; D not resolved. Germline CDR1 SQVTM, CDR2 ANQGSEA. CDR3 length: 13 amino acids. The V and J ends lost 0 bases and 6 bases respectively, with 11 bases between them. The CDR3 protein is CSVEDLGRHGYTF. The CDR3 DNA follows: TGCAGCGTTGAAGATCTTGGCAGGCATGGCTACACCTTC.